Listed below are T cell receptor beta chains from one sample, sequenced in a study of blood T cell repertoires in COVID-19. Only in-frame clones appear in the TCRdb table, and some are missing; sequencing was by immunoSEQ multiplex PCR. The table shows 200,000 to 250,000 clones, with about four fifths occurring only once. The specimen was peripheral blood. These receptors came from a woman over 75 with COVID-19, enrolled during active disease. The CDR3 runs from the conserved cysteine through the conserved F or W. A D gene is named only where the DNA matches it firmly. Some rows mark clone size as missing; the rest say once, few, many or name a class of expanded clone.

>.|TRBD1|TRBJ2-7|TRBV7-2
CASSLEGQGLTYEQYF
TGTGCCAGCAGCTTAGAAGGACAGGGGTTAACCTACGAGCAGTACTTC
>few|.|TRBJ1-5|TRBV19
CASSWSFPSNNQPQHF
TGTGCCAGTAGTTGGAGCTTTCCGAGTAACAATCAGCCCCAGCATTTT
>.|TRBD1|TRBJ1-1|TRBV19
CASSSSDRGLIEAFF
TGTGCCAGTAGCTCCTCGGACAGGGGATTGATTGAAGCTTTCTTT
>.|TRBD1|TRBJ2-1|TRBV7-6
CASSPLSRDRGRVVYNEQFF
TGTGCCAGCAGCCCGCTGTCCCGGGACAGGGGGCGCGTTGTTTACAATGAGCAGTTCTTC
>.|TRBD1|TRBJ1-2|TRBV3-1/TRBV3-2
CASSRQGVGYGYTF
TGTGCCAGCAGCCGGCAGGGGGTAGGCTATGGCTACACCTTC
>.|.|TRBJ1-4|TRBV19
CASSTLPGRSNEKLFF
TGTGCCAGTAGTACCCTTCCGGGTAGATCTAATGAAAAACTGTTTTTT
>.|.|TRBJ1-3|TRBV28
CASSSTGTGNTIYF
TGTGCCAGCAGTTCCACGGGTACTGGAAACACCATATATTTT
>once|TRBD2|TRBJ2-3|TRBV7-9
CASSVLSGRVSTDTQYF
TGTGCCAGCAGCGTCTTAAGTGGGAGGGTGAGCACAGATACGCAGTATTTT
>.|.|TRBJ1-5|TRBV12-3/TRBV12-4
CASSLTGNQPQHF
TGTGCCAGCAGTCTTACAGGGAATCAGCCCCAGCATTTT
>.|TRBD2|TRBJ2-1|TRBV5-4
CASSHGGSGGYNEQFF
TGTGCCAGCAGCCACGGGGGATCCGGGGGGTACAATGAGCAGTTCTTC
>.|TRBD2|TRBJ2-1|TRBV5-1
CASGVAGGPWQFF
TGCGCCAGCGGGGTAGCGGGAGGGCCGTGGCAGTTCTTC
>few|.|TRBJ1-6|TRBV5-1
CASSFQQGVGSPLHF
TGCGCCAGCAGCTTCCAACAGGGTGTAGGATCACCCCTCCACTTT